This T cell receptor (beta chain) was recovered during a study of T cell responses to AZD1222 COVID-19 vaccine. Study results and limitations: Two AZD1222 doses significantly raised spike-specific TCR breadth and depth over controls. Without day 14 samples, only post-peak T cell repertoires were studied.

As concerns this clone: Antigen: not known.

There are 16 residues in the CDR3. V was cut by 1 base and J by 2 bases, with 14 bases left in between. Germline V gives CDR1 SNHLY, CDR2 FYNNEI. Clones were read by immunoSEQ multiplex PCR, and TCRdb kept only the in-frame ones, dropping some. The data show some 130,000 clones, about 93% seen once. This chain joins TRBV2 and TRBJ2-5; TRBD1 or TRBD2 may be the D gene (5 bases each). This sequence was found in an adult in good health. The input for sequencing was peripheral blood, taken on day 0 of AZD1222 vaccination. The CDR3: CASSEEEVTEQETQYF. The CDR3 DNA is TGTGCCAGCAGTGAAGAGGAGGTGACAGAACAAGAGACCCAGTACTTC.